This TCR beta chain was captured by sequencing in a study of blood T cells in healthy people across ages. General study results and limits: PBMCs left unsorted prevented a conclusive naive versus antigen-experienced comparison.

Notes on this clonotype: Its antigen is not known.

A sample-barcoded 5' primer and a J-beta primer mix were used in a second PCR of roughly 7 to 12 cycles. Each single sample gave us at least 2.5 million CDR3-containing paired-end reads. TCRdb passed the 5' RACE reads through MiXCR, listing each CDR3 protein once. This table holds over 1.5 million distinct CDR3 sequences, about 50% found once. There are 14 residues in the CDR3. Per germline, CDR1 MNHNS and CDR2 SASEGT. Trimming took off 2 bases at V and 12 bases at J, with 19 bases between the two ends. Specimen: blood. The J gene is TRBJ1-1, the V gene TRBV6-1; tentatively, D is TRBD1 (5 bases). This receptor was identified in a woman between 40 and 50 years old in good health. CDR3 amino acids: CASSEPGTLTVPFF. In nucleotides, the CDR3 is TGTGCCAGCAGTGAACCCGGGACGCTAACGGTTCCTTTCTTT.